The 19 T cell receptor beta chains in this list originate from one sample, sequenced in a study of glioma-infiltrating T cells after dendritic cell vaccination. TCRdb's table, derived via immunoSEQ multiplex PCR, lists solely in-frame clones and lacks some. The sample carries 600 or so clones, 70% to 90% recorded once. The specimen was tumor tissue, collected before dendritic cell vaccination. The source of these receptors is a human donor with glioblastoma.

This clone was seen a handful of times. The J gene is TRBJ2-2, the V gene TRBV7-2; D gene uncertain. Trimming stripped 2 bases from V and 6 bases from J, with 7 bases between. The CDR3 consists of 13 residues. Germline values: CDR1 SGHTA, CDR2 FQGNSA. This CDR3 reads CASSLTKSGELFF. DNA of the CDR3: TGTGCCAGCAGCTTAACAAAATCCGGGGAGCTGTTTTTT.

The V and J genes are TRBV5-6 and TRBJ2-3; 9 nucleotides match TRBD1. The CDR3 covers 16 residues. Germline loops: CDR1 SGHDT, CDR2 YYEEEE. V gave up 4 bases and J gave up 1 base; unmatched junction bases: 7. CDR3 amino acids: CASSPVRDRGTDTQYF. Written as DNA, the CDR3 is TGTGCCAGCAGCCCGGTCCGGGACAGGGGCACAGATACGCAGTATTTT.

J is TRBJ1-3 and V is TRBV6-5; 8 nucleotides match TRBD1. The V gene end was trimmed by 6 bases and the J gene end by 3 bases; junction bases not matched to a gene: 4. The CDR3 totals 14 residues. The germline gives CDR1 MNHEY, CDR2 SVGAGI. The CDR3 region is CASSFDRGGNTIYF. The CDR3 bases are TGTGCCAGCAGCTTCGACAGGGGTGGAAACACCATATATTTT.

The chain is built from TRBV6-5 and TRBJ1-6; 9 bases map to TRBD1. The CDR3 covers 15 residues. Germline assignment: CDR1 MNHEY and CDR2 SVGAGI. V dropped 3 bases and J dropped 9; count of bases not matched to a gene: 6. CDR3 in amino acids: CASSYRGQGPSPLHF. CDR3 coding DNA: TGTGCCAGCAGTTATCGGGGACAGGGTCCTTCACCCCTCCACTTT.

This chain connects TRBV10-3 to TRBJ1-1; D possibly corresponds to TRBD1 (5 bases). Germline CDR1 ENHRY, CDR2 SYGVKD. This CDR3 has 14 residues. V dropped 6 bases and J dropped 1 base, with 12 bases sitting between them. The CDR3 spells CAIRGEGKNTEAFF. As DNA, the CDR3 is TGTGCCATCAGGGGGGAGGGAAAGAACACTGAAGCTTTCTTT.

The chain is built from TRBV6-9 and TRBJ2-7, with 10 nucleotides matching TRBD1. Germline V CDR1 and CDR2: MNHGY, SVAAGI. The CDR3 covers 16 residues. The trim removed 5 bases at V and 3 bases at J, leaving 10 bases unmatched. The CDR3 loop reads CASSDEGQGKSYEQYF. For the CDR3, the DNA is TGTGCCAGCAGTGACGAGGGACAGGGGAAGAGCTACGAGCAGTACTTC.

This sequence joins TRBV7-6 and TRBJ1-3; a possible D gene is TRBD1 (6 bases). V was pared by 2 bases and J by 0 bases, with 17 bases between. This CDR3 region has 18 residues. Germline assignment: CDR1 SGHVS and CDR2 FNYEAQ. CDR3 sequence: CASSLSSGGPSSGNTIYF. CDR3 coding DNA: TGTGCCAGCAGCTTATCGTCGGGGGGCCCCTCCTCTGGAAACACCATATATTTT.

The V call is TRBV10-3, the J call TRBJ2-7; 13 nucleotides line up with TRBD2. Germline CDR1 reads ENHRY; CDR2 reads SYGVKD. CDR3 length: 18 amino acids. The V gene end was trimmed by 6 bases and the J gene end by 1 base; junction bases not matched to a gene: 12. In DNA, the CDR3 is TGTGCCATCAGGACTAGCGGGGGGTCGGGGGAACTTTCCTACGAGCAGTACTTC. Protein sequence: CAIRTSGGSGELSYEQYF.

The chain employs TRBV23-1 and TRBJ1-6, with TRBD1 matching 10 bases. TRBV23-1 is treated as an ORF (open reading frame) with a function not yet certain. The CDR3 runs to 17 residues. Trimming at V came to 4 bases and at J to 9 bases, leaving 12 bases not matched to a gene. In DNA, the CDR3 is TGCGCCAGCAGTCGCTACATGGGGGACAGGGGAGGTTCACCCCTCCACTTT. Its translation: CASSRYMGDRGGSPLHF.

CDR3 in DNA: TGTGCCAGCCAAGGCCCGGGGAACACTGAAGCTTTCTTT. It codes for CASQGPGNTEAFF. The chain recombines TRBV11-2 with TRBJ1-1; D is undetermined. Germline values: CDR1 SGHAT, CDR2 FQNNGV. V was pared by 8 bases and J by 1 base, with 11 bases between. CDR3 length: 13 residues.

The chain combines TRBV10-2 with TRBJ2-4; TRBD1 aligns across 8 bases. In germline, CDR1 is WSHSY, CDR2 SAAADI. The CDR3 is made up of 16 amino acids. The J segment lost 0 bases and the V segment lost 6 bases, leaving 7 bases of the junction unmatched. CDR3 protein: CASRRAGGKAKNIQYF. CDR3 bases: TGCGCCAGCAGGAGAGCAGGGGGCAAAGCCAAAAACATTCAGTACTTC.

V gene TRBV5-6 combines with J gene TRBJ1-6; D is perhaps TRBD1 (6 bases). The germline gives CDR1 SGHDT, CDR2 YYEEEE. The CDR3 is 16 residues long. V dropped 3 bases and J dropped 10 bases, with 20 bases sitting between them. DNA for the CDR3: TGTGCCAGCAGCTGGCAGGGGATCGTCGAAGAATCACCCCTCCACTTT. This sequence encodes CASSWQGIVEESPLHF.

DNA for the CDR3: TGTGCCAGTAGTTCCCGGGACAGCACCTACGAGCAGTACTTC. Amino acid sequence: CASSSRDSTYEQYF. The chain is built from TRBV19 and TRBJ2-7, with 7 bases that match TRBD1. This CDR3 contains 14 residues. The V segment lost 5 bases and the J segment 2 bases; nucleotides outside the gene matches: 6. Germline assignment: CDR1 LNHDA and CDR2 SQIVND (reference sequence).

The CDR3 region is CASSFVLAGGRDTQYF. The CDR3 nucleotides read TGTGCCAGCAGCTTCGTCCTAGCGGGGGGGCGAGATACGCAGTATTTT. The rearrangement links TRBV7-2 to TRBJ2-3, with TRBD2 matching over 12 bases. The CDR3 covers 16 residues. CDR1 SGHTA and CDR2 FQGNSA come from the germline V gene. J gave up 5 bases and V 3 bases, and 6 bases lay outside the gene matches.

Concerning this clone itself: One junction end does not reproduce the germline sequence, and a read error may be involved. The chain combines TRBV18 with TRBJ1-1; 7 bases agree with TRBD1. Germline CDR1 KGHSH, CDR2 LQKENI. The CDR3 is 14 residues long. The CDR3: CASSPQGSDGEAFF. Written as DNA, the CDR3 is TGTGCCAGCTCCCCACAGGGGTCCGACGGAGAAGCTTTCTTT.

The genes are TRBV2 and TRBJ2-5; 7 bases are shared with TRBD2. Germline V gene lookup returns CDR1 SNHLY and CDR2 FYNNEI. The ends lost 8 bases at V and 5 bases at J; junction bases unmatched: 20. The CDR3 has 17 residues. Here the CDR3 reads CASGPTSRGLYSETQYF. CDR3 nucleotides: TGTGCCAGCGGACCGACTAGCCGGGGCCTATATTCGGAGACCCAGTACTTC.

This chain uses TRBV10-3 with TRBJ1-2; weak D call: TRBD1 (5 bases). Germline V gene lookup returns CDR1 ENHRY and CDR2 SYGVKD. Trimming left V 0 bases short and J 3 bases short, with 5 bases between. The CDR3 loop spans 13 amino acids. The CDR3 DNA follows: TGTGCCATCAGTGAGTCCAGGGACTATGGCTACACCTTC. Translation: CAISESRDYGYTF.

The chain carries TRBV4-1 and TRBJ1-3; D remains ambiguous. V shed 4 bases and J shed 1 base, with 5 bases lying between them. Germline V gene lookup returns CDR1 MGHRA and CDR2 YSYEKL. The CDR3 is made up of 13 amino acids. The CDR3 nucleotides are TGCGCCAGCAGCCCCCATTCTGGAAACACCATATATTTT. It translates to CASSPHSGNTIYF.

V and J are TRBV30 and TRBJ2-7; TRBD1 matches 9 bases. Looked up from germline, CDR1 is GTSNPN and CDR2 is SVGIG (reference sequence). CDR3 length equals 13 residues. V shed 1 base, J shed 2 bases, and the junction held 0 bases outside the gene matches. The CDR3 sequence: CAWSGTGAYEQYF. As DNA, the CDR3 is TGTGCCTGGAGTGGGACAGGGGCCTACGAGCAGTACTTC.